This passage covers 32 T cell receptor beta chains from one sample sequenced in a study of regulatory T cells in long-lasting Graves disease. Construction of the TCR beta libraries employed iRepertoire HTBI primers in conjunction with Arm-PCR of CDR3 regions. Via MiXCR, TCRdb re-called the multiplex PCR reads, giving one row per CDR3 protein. Of more than 300,000 distinct CDR3 sequences listed, roughly 17% were seen once; the top ten hold around 20%. Time point given: newly diagnosed GD, antithyroid drugs for less than 3 months. The TCR library was prepared using RNA isolated from PBMCs. These same records also appear under a second study, on T cells in Graves' hyperthyroidism and ophthalmopathy.

Sequences were derived from peripheral blood mononuclear cells (PBMCs), sampled at new diagnosis, from a patient treated with antithyroid drugs. These receptors were collected from a woman aged 18-29 years with Graves disease.

In its sample, this clonotype was seen many times. V gene TRBV3-1 combines with J gene TRBJ2-6; 7 positions agree with TRBD1. Trimming cost V 6 bases and J 2 bases; bases outside gene matches: 7. Germline CDR1 LGHDT, CDR2 YNNKEL (reference sequence). This CDR3 has 16 amino acids. The CDR3 region has the DNA TGTGCCAGCAGTGGGACAGCGCTTCCTGGGGCCAACGTCCTGACTTTC. Its translation: CASSGTALPGANVLTF.

A few counts support this clonotype. CDR3 sequence (DNA): TGTGCCAGCAGTCACATGAACACTGAAGCTTTCTTT. This translates into CASSHMNTEAFF. The chain is built from TRBV6-1 and TRBJ1-1; D unresolved. Germline lookup yields CDR1 MNHNS and CDR2 SASEGT. V dropped 5 bases and J dropped 0 bases, with 4 bases sitting between them. The CDR3 has 12 residues.

This clonotype was counted at least ten times. V usage is TRBV9 and J usage is TRBJ2-2; D unclear. Trimming removed 3 bases from V and 4 bases from J, with 4 bases in between. The CDR3 runs to 12 residues. Germline V gene lookup returns CDR1 SGDLS and CDR2 YYNGEE. The CDR3 bases are TGTGCCAGCAGCGCCTTCACCGGGGAGCTGTTTTTT. Its protein is CASSAFTGELFF.

With regard to this clonotype: Possible read error: a much larger clone is one base away. The chain couples TRBV7-3 to TRBJ1-1, with 8 bases identical to TRBD1. The V segment lost 5 bases and the J segment 5 bases; nucleotides outside the gene matches: 7. Germline V CDR1 and CDR2: SGHTA, FQGTGA. The CDR3 consists of 14 residues. The CDR3 coding sequence is TGTGCCAGCAGCCCTGACAGGGGAACGACTGAAGCTTTCTTT. Its translation: CASSPDRGTTEAFF.

The chain has TRBV5-1 and TRBJ2-1; TRBD2 matches 13 bases. The CDR3 is 18 residues long. The V and J ends lost 4 bases and 6 bases, in that order; junction bases with no gene match: 13. The germline V gene encodes CDR1 SGHRS and CDR2 YFSETQ. CDR3 loop: CASSGPGLAGSLLNEQFF. CDR3 nucleotide sequence: TGCGCCAGCAGCGGACCGGGACTAGCGGGAAGCCTCCTCAATGAGCAGTTCTTC.

The genes are TRBV27 and TRBJ1-4; D is undetermined. Germline CDR1 and CDR2: MNHEY and SMNVEV (reference sequence). The CDR3 has 15 amino acids. V was clipped by 3 bases and J by 0 bases, with 8 bases between them. This CDR3 reads CASSFSLATNEKLFF. In nucleotides, the CDR3 is TGTGCCAGCAGTTTTTCTTTAGCAACTAATGAAAAACTGTTTTTT.

This clonotype was seen at least ten times. The rearrangement links TRBV12-3 or TRBV12-4 to TRBJ2-1, with 9 bases lining up with TRBD2. J gave up 5 bases and V 5 bases, and 10 bases lay outside the gene matches. The CDR3 covers 16 residues. This CDR3 is CASSPLGSGGHNEQFF. The CDR3 DNA reads as TGTGCCAGCAGTCCCCTTGGTAGCGGGGGCCACAATGAGCAGTTCTTC.

The table lists this clonotype with many counts. The chain couples TRBV3-1 to TRBJ2-1; maybe TRBD2 (5 bases). Germline assignment: CDR1 LGHDT and CDR2 YNNKEL (reference sequence). The CDR3 is 14 residues long. Trimming stripped 1 base from V and 10 bases from J, with 14 bases between. The CDR3, as DNA: TGTGCCAGCAGCCAAGTTCAGTGGACGGGGGAGCAGTTCTTC. This sequence encodes CASSQVQWTGEQFF.

This clonotype has only a few counts. This chain links TRBV5-1 with TRBJ2-2, with TRBD1 identical over 7 bases. This CDR3 spans 16 amino acids. Trimming removed 5 bases from V and 4 bases from J; junction bases left unmatched: 11. CDR1 is SGHRS, CDR2 YFSETQ, per germline. The CDR3 bases are TGCGCCAGCAGTCCTTCGGGACAGATATCCACCGGGGAGCTGTTTTTT. This gives the protein CASSPSGQISTGELFF.

This clonotype was counted only a few times. The gene calls are TRBV6-1 and TRBJ2-1; 14 bases fit TRBD2. CDR1 is MNHNS and CDR2 is SASEGT in the germline V gene. The CDR3 length is 18 residues. Trimming cost V 4 bases and J 0 bases; bases outside gene matches: 5. The CDR3: CASSGGTSGGSSYNEQFF. The CDR3 region has the DNA TGTGCCAGCAGTGGGGGGACTAGCGGGGGTTCCTCCTACAATGAGCAGTTCTTC.

V gene TRBV4-2 combines with J gene TRBJ1-5; D is possibly TRBD1 (5 bases). Germline lookup yields CDR1 LGHNA and CDR2 YNFKEQ. V shed 0 bases and J shed 0 bases, with 9 bases lying between them. The CDR3 is 16 amino acids. The CDR3 DNA reads as TGTGCCAGCAGCCAAGACACAGGCCGTAGCAATCAGCCCCAGCATTTT. Its protein product is CASSQDTGRSNQPQHF.

This clonotype was found many times. The junction and the germline gene differ at one end; a read error may be behind it. The rearrangement joins TRBV5-1 to TRBJ2-1; D is undetermined. Germline assignment: CDR1 SGHRS and CDR2 YFSETQ. The CDR3 is 16 residues long. For the CDR3, the DNA is TGTGCCAGCAGCTTAGATCGGCCTAGCTCCTACAATGAGCAGTTCTTC. It yields the protein CASSLDRPSSYNEQFF.

There are many counts of this clonotype. V gene TRBV5-1 combines with J gene TRBJ1-1; TRBD1 might be the D (5 bases). V lost 7 bases to trimming and J lost 8 bases, with 18 bases between them. The germline gives CDR1 SGHRS, CDR2 YFSETQ. CDR3 size: 13 residues. Written as DNA, the CDR3 is TGCGCCAGCGGCCTACTGGGAGGGGCAGAAGCTTTCTTT. Protein product: CASGLLGGAEAFF.

This clonotype turned up a few times. The chain combines TRBV6-5 with TRBJ1-2; unclear D gene. CDR1 is MNHEY and CDR2 is SVGAGI in the germline V gene. The CDR3 is 19 residues long. Trimming took off 0 bases at V and 0 bases at J, with 20 bases between the two ends. CDR3: CASSYSRIRGTDTNYGYTF. CDR3 DNA: TGTGCCAGCAGTTACTCGAGAATTCGGGGAACGGATACTAACTATGGCTACACCTTC.

The V call is TRBV27, the J call TRBJ1-1; D remains ambiguous. Trimming removed 3 bases from V and 1 base from J, with 9 bases in between. Per the germline V gene, CDR1 is MNHEY and CDR2 is SMNVEV (reference sequence). This CDR3 comprises 14 residues. The CDR3 here is CASSLVQTNTEAFF. In DNA form, the CDR3 reads TGTGCCAGCAGTTTGGTACAGACGAACACTGAAGCTTTCTTT.

J is TRBJ1-2 and V is TRBV7-2; 10 nucleotides agree with TRBD1. V was clipped by 5 bases and J by 5 bases; unmatched bases: 14. CDR1 SGHTA and CDR2 FQGNSA come from the germline V gene. This CDR3 region has 17 residues. DNA for the CDR3: TGTGCCAGCAGCCCACGCCGACCGGGACAGGGGAATTATGGCTACACCTTC. Translated, it gives CASSPRRPGQGNYGYTF.

CDR3 sequence: CASSRFPGQGETQYF. CDR3 in DNA: TGCGCCAGCAGCCGTTTTCCGGGACAGGGAGAGACCCAGTACTTC. V gene TRBV5-1 combines with J gene TRBJ2-5; 9 bases agree with TRBD1. V lost 4 bases and J lost 4; bases outside the gene matches: 8. This CDR3 contains 15 residues. Germline V gene lookup returns CDR1 SGHRS and CDR2 YFSETQ.

This clonotype has at least ten counts. The V call is TRBV20-1, the J call TRBJ2-3; perhaps D is TRBD1 or TRBD2 (5 bases each). This CDR3 is built from 15 residues. Germline CDR1 and CDR2: DFQATT and SNEGSKA (reference sequence). V was trimmed by 6 bases and J by 1 base, leaving 17 bases between them. The CDR3 coding sequence is TGCAGTGCAAATACCCCGGGACGCGGCACAGATACGCAGTATTTT. Translation gives CSANTPGRGTDTQYF.

This clonotype was recorded many times. The rearrangement uses TRBV20-1 and TRBJ2-7, with a tentative D call TRBD2 (5 bases). With 0 bases removed from V and 2 bases from J, the gap between germline ends came to 8 bases. CDR1 DFQATT and CDR2 SNEGSKA come from the germline V gene (reference sequence). The CDR3 extends over 13 amino acids. The CDR3 loop is CSARDGGPYEQYF. As DNA, the CDR3 is TGCAGTGCTAGAGACGGAGGACCCTACGAGCAGTACTTC.

This clonotype was seen more than once but under ten times. The V call is TRBV12-3 or TRBV12-4, the J call TRBJ1-3, with 8 nucleotides matching TRBD1. This CDR3 is built from 16 residues. V gave up 6 bases and J gave up 8 bases; unmatched junction bases: 15. CDR3 nucleotides: TGTGCCAGCAGAACTAGTAAGCAGGGGGCTATATACACCATATATTTT. Protein sequence: CASRTSKQGAIYTIYF.

This clonotype was seen at least ten times. The chain has TRBV7-9 and TRBJ2-5; D remains ambiguous. V gave up 3 bases and J gave up 1 base, with 9 bases separating them. Germline V gives CDR1 SEHNR, CDR2 FQNEAQ (reference sequence). CDR3 length: 14 residues. The CDR3 here is CASSLTALQETQYF. The CDR3 DNA reads as TGTGCCAGCAGCTTGACCGCTCTCCAAGAGACCCAGTACTTC. Complete variable domain (other parts from reference TRBV7-9 and TRBJ2-5): DTGVSQNPRHKITKRGQNVTFRCDPISEHNRLYWYRQTLGQGPEFLTYFQNEAQLEKSRLLSDRFSAERPKGSFSTLEIQRTEQGDSAMYLCASSLTALQETQYFGPGTRLLVL.

This clonotype was seen many times. The chain uses TRBV7-8 and TRBJ1-1; D remains ambiguous. V lost 4 bases to trimming and J lost 1 base, with 13 bases between them. Germline V gene sequence: CDR1 SGHVS, CDR2 FQNEAQ. This CDR3 has 15 amino acids. Here the CDR3 reads CASSSTGLGNTEAFF. In nucleotides, the CDR3 is TGTGCCAGCAGCTCTACCGGATTGGGGAACACTGAAGCTTTCTTT.

To note about this clonotype: A much larger clone sits a single nucleotide away, making a read error possible. The chain combines TRBV3-1 with TRBJ2-5; 10 positions agree with TRBD2. Germline trimming cut 4 bases from V and 11 bases from J; bases unmatched to any gene: 13. CDR3 length: 15 amino acids. The V gene's germline CDR1 is LGHDT and CDR2 YNNKEL (reference sequence). The CDR3 bases are TGTGCCAGCAGCCCCATAGCGGGAGGACCCAATGAGCAGTACTTC. This encodes CASSPIAGGPNEQYF.

This clonotype was seen repeatedly, ten times or more. The rearrangement links TRBV4-2 to TRBJ1-5; 11 positions match TRBD1. CDR1 is LGHNA and CDR2 is YNFKEQ in the germline V gene. The V segment lost 1 base and the J segment 4 bases; nucleotides outside the gene matches: 6. The CDR3 sequence is 17 residues long. The CDR3 DNA is TGTGCCAGCAGCCAAGTAGGGCGGGACAGGGGGAATCAGCCCCAGCATTTT. It codes for CASSQVGRDRGNQPQHF.

Turning to this clonotype: Just one base apart from a much larger clone, this may be a read error. The chain recombines TRBV18 with TRBJ1-2, with unresolved D. The CDR3 spans 13 residues. The germline V gene encodes CDR1 KGHSH and CDR2 LQKENI. CDR3 sequence (DNA): TGTGTCAGCTCCGGCGGCCCGAGTGTTGGCTACACCTTC. As protein: CVSSGGPSVGYTF.

This clonotype was counted many times. The genes are TRBV7-2 and TRBJ1-5, with no clear D. Trimming removed 3 bases from V and 3 bases from J, with 6 bases in between. The CDR3 sequence is 13 residues long. The germline V gene encodes CDR1 SGHTA and CDR2 FQGNSA. This CDR3 reads CASSFTTNQPQHF. CDR3 sequence (DNA): TGTGCCAGCAGCTTTACCACCAATCAGCCCCAGCATTTT.

The V and J genes are TRBV29-1 and TRBJ2-1, with D tentatively TRBD2 (7 bases). The CDR3 has 15 amino acids. CDR1 is SQVTM, CDR2 ANQGSEA, per germline. The V gene lost 3 bases and the J gene lost 7 bases, with 19 bases spanning the gap. This CDR3 is CSVEGGGAHLNEQFF. In DNA form, the CDR3 reads TGCAGCGTTGAGGGAGGGGGAGCTCATTTGAATGAGCAGTTCTTC.

This clonotype was seen at least ten times. The chain combines TRBV27 with TRBJ1-5; TRBD1 matches 7 bases. Germline lookup yields CDR1 MNHEY and CDR2 SMNVEV (reference sequence). The CDR3 runs to 14 residues. Unmatched junction bases numbered 8, after V lost 5 bases and J lost 7 bases. As DNA, the CDR3 is TGTGCCAGCAGTGCCCTGACAGGGAAGCAGCCCCAGCATTTT. This sequence encodes CASSALTGKQPQHF.

Concerning this clonotype itself: A much larger clone lies a single base off, so this may be a read error. The chain employs TRBV5-1 and TRBJ2-7, with 12 bases aligning to TRBD2. CDR3 size: 18 residues. Per germline, CDR1 SGHRS and CDR2 YFSETQ. After removal of 0 bases from V and 7 bases from J, the junction contained 14 bases not matched to a gene. CDR3 residues: CASSLGGSGLAGRWEQYF. In DNA, the CDR3 is TGCGCCAGCAGCTTGGGCGGGTCCGGACTAGCGGGACGGTGGGAGCAGTACTTC.

This clonotype was seen many times. V is TRBV27 and J is TRBJ2-1, with 8 bases matching TRBD2. The ends lost 6 bases at V and 0 bases at J; junction bases unmatched: 16. This CDR3 spans 19 amino acids. Germline V lookup: CDR1 MNHEY, CDR2 SMNVEV (reference sequence). In DNA, the CDR3 is TGTGCCAGCAGACCCGACCGTCGGGGGGGGACGAGCTCCTACAATGAGCAGTTCTTC. As protein: CASRPDRRGGTSSYNEQFF.

As to this clonotype: This may stem from a read error, because a much larger clone lies one nucleotide away. The chain links TRBV6-5 to TRBJ2-3; D possibly matches TRBD1 or TRBD2 (5 bases each). Germline CDR1 and CDR2: MNHEY and SVGAGI. This CDR3 comprises 15 residues. The CDR3 DNA reads TGTGCCAGCAGATTACTGGCTAGCAGCACAGGTACGCAGTATTTT. Translation: CASRLLASSTGTQYF.

In this sample, this clonotype turned up many times. The V and J genes are TRBV5-1 and TRBJ1-1; the match to TRBD1 covers 9 bases. The CDR3 has 16 residues. Germline CDR1 is SGHRS and CDR2 is YFSETQ. J was trimmed by 6 bases and V by 0 bases; bases with no gene match: 9. DNA for the CDR3: TGCGCCAGCAGCTTGGAGGGCTTCGACAGGGGGTCTGAAGCTTTCTTT. The encoded protein is CASSLEGFDRGSEAFF.